Below, 25 T cell receptor beta chains from the same sample are listed, as sequenced in a study of T cell responses to AZD1222 COVID-19 vaccine. Profiling relied on immunoSEQ multiplex PCR, and the TCRdb table lists in-frame clones only, not all of them. Among some 150,000 clones, 85% were seen once, and the ten largest hold around 8.3%. The material sequenced was peripheral blood, taken 28 days after the second dose of the MenACWY control vaccine. These receptors all come from an adult who received the MenACWY meningococcal vaccine as a control.

V usage is TRBV5-4 and J usage is TRBJ2-5; D is possibly TRBD2 (6 bases). Trimming removed 6 bases at V and 5 bases at J, with 17 bases between. The CDR3 runs to 14 residues. CDR1 and CDR2 from the germline V gene are SGHNT and YYREEE (reference sequence). This CDR3 is CASNRGGARETQYF. The CDR3 nucleotides read TGTGCCAGCAATAGGGGAGGCGCGCGGGAGACCCAGTACTTC.

The chain recombines TRBV11-3 with TRBJ2-2; D tentatively reads TRBD1 or TRBD2 (5 bases each). The V gene lost 6 bases and the J gene lost 3 bases, with 17 bases spanning the gap. The CDR3 contains 16 residues. The germline V gene has CDR1 SGHNT and CDR2 YENEEA. CDR3 residues: CASSLGQGVYTGELFF. The DNA for the CDR3 is TGTGCCAGCAGTTTGGGGCAGGGAGTTTACACCGGGGAGCTGTTTTTT.

The V gene is TRBV11-2, the J gene TRBJ1-1; 9 nucleotides match TRBD1. The V segment lost 6 bases and the J segment 6 bases; nucleotides outside the gene matches: 2. The CDR3 totals 12 residues. Germline lookup yields CDR1 SGHAT and CDR2 FQNNGV. CDR3 sequence reads: CASSRQGAEAFF. CDR3 nucleotides: TGTGCCAGCAGTCGACAGGGGGCTGAAGCTTTCTTT. The full variable domain, in which reference TRBV11-2 and TRBJ1-1 provide the parts outside the CDR3, is EAGVAQSPRYKIIEKRQSVAFWCNPISGHATLYWYQQILGQGPKLLIQFQNNGVVDDSQLPKDRFSAERLKGVDSTLKIQPAKLEDSAVYLCASSRQGAEAFFGQGTRLTVV.

The V call is TRBV12-3 or TRBV12-4, the J call TRBJ2-7; D is undetermined. V shed 1 base and J shed 2 bases, with 6 bases lying between them. This CDR3 comprises 13 residues. The CDR3 DNA follows: TGTGCCAGCAGTTTAGGTCCCCCCTACGAGCAGTACGTC. Encoded protein: CASSLGPPYEQYV.

This chain links TRBV15 with TRBJ2-1; D unresolved. V lost 2 bases, J lost 13 bases, and 9 bases lay in between. CDR1 is LNHNV, CDR2 YYDKDF, per germline (reference sequence). This CDR3 region has 11 residues. The DNA for the CDR3 is TGTGCCACCAGCAGACCCCTACAACAGTTCTTC. This translates into CATSRPLQQFF.

This chain joins TRBV5-1 and TRBJ2-2; 8 bases map to TRBD2. This CDR3 contains 16 residues. Unmatched junction bases numbered 7, after V lost 4 bases and J lost 2 bases. Germline CDR1 and CDR2: SGHRS and YFSETQ. This CDR3 is CASSPRLAGNTGELFF. In nucleotides, the CDR3 is TGCGCCAGCAGCCCTCGCTTAGCGGGAAACACCGGGGAGCTGTTTTTT.

The chain uses TRBV2 and TRBJ2-3; a possible D gene is TRBD2 (5 bases). V was clipped by 8 bases and J by 5 bases, with 17 bases between them. CDR3 length equals 14 residues. CDR1 SNHLY and CDR2 FYNNEI come from the germline V gene. Here the CDR3 reads CASGMRARVDTQYF. CDR3 nucleotide sequence: TGTGCCAGCGGGATGAGGGCCCGGGTAGATACGCAGTATTTT.

On this clone itself: Relative to the germline gene, one junction end is altered; a read error may explain this. This chain uses TRBV12-5 with TRBJ1-1; a possible D gene is TRBD1 (5 bases). This CDR3 has 9 amino acids. Germline CDR1 is LGHNT and CDR2 is FRNRAP. CDR3 in amino acids: CASPGGGNF. The CDR3 DNA sequence: TGTGCTAGTCCCGGGGGAGGAAATTTT.

This chain joins TRBV14 and TRBJ2-1; the match to TRBD2 covers 7 bases. The CDR3 has 14 residues. After removal of 1 base from V and 8 bases from J, the junction contained 5 bases not matched to a gene. Germline V CDR1 and CDR2: SGHDN, FVKESK. The DNA for the CDR3 is TGTGCCAGCAGCCAAGCCGGGGAGGGTTATGAGCAGTTCTTC. Its translation is CASSQAGEGYEQFF.

This rearrangement joins TRBV28 to TRBJ2-7, with unresolved D. The CDR3 runs 14 residues. CDR1 and CDR2 (germline): MDHEN, SYDVKM. Trimming took off 7 bases at V and 2 bases at J, with 15 bases between the two ends. CDR3 bases: TGTGCCAGCACCCTCACCGGAAGTCCCTACGAGCAGTACTTC. Translation gives CASTLTGSPYEQYF.

V is TRBV21-1 and J is TRBJ2-7; TRBD1 is taken as the D call from the table, unchecked against the DNA. TRBV21-1 is annotated as a pseudogene. CDR3 length: 14 amino acids. As DNA, the CDR3 is TGTGCCAGCAGCGCTCGGACAGTAGCCTACGAGCAGTACGTC. Its protein is CASSARTVAYEQYV.

The V and J genes are TRBV6-5 and TRBJ1-2; D gene unclear. The V end lost 6 bases, the J end lost 0 bases, and 2 bases lay between the germline ends. CDR1 is MNHEY and CDR2 is SVGAGI in the germline V gene. This CDR3 contains 11 residues. CDR3 DNA: TGTGCCAGCAGGACTAACTATGGCTACACCTTC. The encoded protein is CASRTNYGYTF.

The CDR3 DNA reads as TGCGCCAGCAGCTTAGGACATCAGCCCACCGGGGAGCTGTTTTTT. Encoded protein: CASSLGHQPTGELFF. The V gene is TRBV5-1, the J gene TRBJ2-2; maybe TRBD1 (5 bases). CDR3 length: 15 amino acids. Germline CDR1 reads SGHRS; CDR2 reads YFSETQ. The ends were cut back, 2 bases at V and 4 bases at J, with 12 bases in the middle.

This CDR3 is CASSAGGSDQPQHF. The CDR3 DNA follows: TGTGCCAGCAGTGCGGGGGGTTCGGATCAGCCCCAGCATTTT. The chain joins TRBV28 to TRBJ1-5; tentative D call: TRBD1 (5 bases). CDR3 length: 14 amino acids. Looked up from germline, CDR1 is MDHEN and CDR2 is SYDVKM. V was cut by 5 bases and J by 5 bases, with 13 bases left in between.

The rearrangement uses TRBV4-3 and TRBJ2-7; TRBD1 is a possible D gene (6 bases). There are 17 residues in the CDR3. Germline V gene lookup returns CDR1 LGHNA and CDR2 YSLEER. V dropped 2 bases and J dropped 0 bases, with 17 bases sitting between them. Here the CDR3 reads CASSQWGLAESSYEQYF. Written as DNA, the CDR3 is TGCGCCAGCAGCCAATGGGGGCTGGCGGAAAGCTCCTACGAGCAGTACTTC.

This sequence joins TRBV7-9 and TRBJ1-1, with D uncertain. CDR3 length equals 13 residues. V lost 7 bases and J lost 1, with 10 bases in between. CDR1 is SEHNR and CDR2 is FQNEAQ in the germline V gene (reference sequence). CDR3: CASTPWGNTEAFF. CDR3 DNA: TGTGCCAGCACCCCTTGGGGGAACACTGAAGCTTTCTTT.

The chain has TRBV7-8 and TRBJ1-1; 8 bases agree with TRBD1. Looked up from germline, CDR1 is SGHVS and CDR2 is FQNEAQ. The J segment lost 2 bases and the V segment lost 5 bases, leaving 7 bases of the junction unmatched. CDR3 length: 15 amino acids. As DNA, the CDR3 is TGTGCCAGCAGCCCGTACAGGGGGTCTAACACTGAAGCTTTCTTT. It is translated as CASSPYRGSNTEAFF.

The CDR3 nucleotides read TGTGCCAGCAGCCAAGGTGCCCACTATAGCAATCAGCCCCAGCATTTT. Amino acid sequence: CASSQGAHYSNQPQHF. The V call is TRBV4-2, the J call TRBJ1-5; D is unclear. The V end lost 1 base, the J end lost 0 bases, and 10 bases lay between the germline ends. The CDR3 covers 16 residues. Per germline, CDR1 LGHNA and CDR2 YNFKEQ.

V usage is TRBV29-1 and J usage is TRBJ2-1; perhaps TRBD1 as D (6 bases). Germline V gives CDR1 SQVTM, CDR2 ANQGSEA. Trimming pared 4 bases from V and 10 bases from J, leaving 23 bases between. The CDR3 is 15 residues long. CDR3 coding DNA: TGCAGCGTTGGGTCGACAGGTGGCCTTGGAATGGAGCAGTTCTTC. The encoded protein is CSVGSTGGLGMEQFF.

This clone was detected a few times. Written as DNA, the CDR3 is TGTGCCAGTAGCCAATCCCAGGGTGGCGACACTGAAGCTTTCTTT. Its protein is CASSQSQGGDTEAFF. The chain is built from TRBV19 and TRBJ1-1, with a tentative D call TRBD1 (5 bases). The CDR3 extends over 15 amino acids. V was trimmed by 6 bases and J by 3 bases, leaving 17 bases between them. Germline loops: CDR1 LNHDA, CDR2 SQIVND (reference sequence).

This chain links TRBV5-6 with TRBJ1-1, with D possibly TRBD1 on 5 matching bases. The germline gives CDR1 SGHDT, CDR2 YYEEEE. The CDR3 extends over 15 amino acids. Deletions cut 0 bases from V and 0 bases from J, with 9 bases between. The CDR3 sequence is CASSLGWGLNTEAFF. For the CDR3, the DNA is TGTGCCAGCAGCTTGGGATGGGGCCTGAACACTGAAGCTTTCTTT.

The CDR3 region is CASSIYSFEKLFF. The CDR3, as DNA: TGTGCCAGTAGTATTTACAGTTTTGAAAAACTGTTTTTT. The rearrangement joins TRBV19 to TRBJ1-4; D unresolved. The length of the CDR3 is 13 residues. CDR1 and CDR2 from the germline V gene are LNHDA and SQIVND (reference sequence). The V end was cut by 3 bases, the J end by 7 bases, with 9 bases between.

V and J are TRBV7-6 and TRBJ1-4; 10 nucleotides align to TRBD1. J lost 6 bases, V lost 2 bases, and 6 bases had no gene match. The CDR3 extends over 16 amino acids. CDR1 is SGHVS, CDR2 FNYEAQ, per germline. The CDR3 sequence is CASSLSGDRGHEKLFF. CDR3 coding DNA: TGTGCCAGCAGCTTATCGGGAGACAGGGGGCATGAAAAACTGTTTTTT.

This chain uses TRBV2 with TRBJ1-1; D not resolved. V lost 8 bases and J lost 0, with 13 bases in between. CDR1 is SNHLY, CDR2 FYNNEI, per germline. The CDR3 sequence is 14 residues long. The CDR3 reads CASRSGLVNTEAFF. The CDR3 DNA sequence: TGTGCCAGCCGAAGTGGTTTGGTGAACACTGAAGCTTTCTTT.

CDR3 sequence: CAWSKAWRGYTF. The CDR3 nucleotides are TGTGCCTGGAGTAAGGCTTGGCGGGGCTACACCTTC. The chain has TRBV30 and TRBJ1-2; D is ambiguous. This CDR3 spans 12 amino acids. Trimming left V 2 bases short and J 8 bases short, with 12 bases between. CDR1 is GTSNPN and CDR2 is SVGIG in the germline V gene (reference sequence).